The entry below describes one T cell receptor (beta chain). The participants were between roughly 18 and 100 years old and came from about two dozen US areas. The study assigned cohorts using participant-reported clinical history. Recovered status in Cohort 3 required two negative PCRs, clearance, or symptom resolution. There are 13 residues in the CDR3. V dropped 6 bases and J dropped 4; count of bases not matched to a gene: 5. The sample originates from a study of blood T cell repertoires in COVID-19. Background on the study: The origin of the acute and convalescent COVID-19 samples was the United States, Italy and Spain.

Libraries were prepared by immunoSEQ multiplex PCR; TCRdb keeps only in-frame clonotypes and omits some of them. The sample carries roughly 190,000 clones, approximately 90% recorded once. The chain is built from TRBV12-3 or TRBV12-4 and TRBJ1-2; TRBD1 matches at 7 bases. Sequences were obtained from PBMCs or T cells enriched from blood (not recorded which). This clonotype was obtained from a woman aged 25 to 45 who had recovered from COVID-19. CDR3 sequence (DNA): TGTGCCAGCAGGACCGGGACAGTCTATGGCTACACCTTC. It encodes CASRTGTVYGYTF.